The 28 T cell receptor beta chains listed next were all sequenced from one sample in a study of persistence of HIV-infected CD4 T cells. The antigens of these receptors remain unknown. Cells were stimulated with overlapping HIV-1 Gag 15-mer peptides. Sorted nonresponding memory CD4+ T cells were CD40L-negative, CD69-negative, CD45RO-high. This was the immunoSEQ version 4 assay in survey mode. Some clones are missing from TCRdb's copy, which holds only in-frame ones; the method was immunoSEQ multiplex PCR. The sample carries 50,000 to 65,000 clones, about 69% recorded once. Sample: CD4+ T cells sorted from PBMCs after roughly 18-hour stimulation, taken from a patient who received antiretroviral therapy. The receptors were sampled from an adult man with HIV who was CMV-seropositive.

This chain joins TRBV7-7 and TRBJ2-3, with D uncertain. The germline gives CDR1 SSHAT, CDR2 FNYEAQ (reference sequence). CDR3 length equals 15 residues. V gave up 2 bases and J gave up 0 bases, with 9 bases separating them. CDR3 in DNA: TGTGCCAGCAGCTTAAGTGCCGGTAGCACAGATACGCAGTATTTT. This sequence encodes CASSLSAGSTDTQYF.

V and J are TRBV2 and TRBJ1-6, with D possibly matching TRBD1 (5 bases). V gave up 7 bases and J gave up 7 bases, with 20 bases separating them. CDR1 is SNHLY and CDR2 is FYNNEI in the germline V gene. The CDR3 loop spans 16 amino acids. CDR3 loop: CASKFSHGGRNSPLHF. The CDR3 nucleotides are TGTGCCAGCAAATTTAGCCACGGGGGAAGGAATTCACCCCTCCACTTT.

This clone was counted between two and nine times. V usage is TRBV19 and J usage is TRBJ1-5, with a possible D match to TRBD1 (6 bases). Per germline, CDR1 LNHDA and CDR2 SQIVND (reference sequence). V gave up 3 bases and J gave up 4 bases, with 13 bases separating them. This CDR3 has 15 residues. This chain's CDR3 is CASSIEGHPNQPQHF. The CDR3, as DNA: TGTGCCAGTAGTATTGAGGGACACCCGAATCAGCCCCAGCATTTT.

The chain joins TRBV28 to TRBJ1-2; possibly TRBD1 for D (6 bases). The CDR3 runs to 13 residues. Germline lookup yields CDR1 MDHEN and CDR2 SYDVKM. Trimming stripped 4 bases from V and 8 bases from J, with 14 bases between. In DNA form, the CDR3 reads TGTGCCAGCAGTTCCAATTCCAGGGGAGGCTACACCTTC. Its protein is CASSSNSRGGYTF.

The chain couples TRBV20-1 to TRBJ2-3; 13 bases map to TRBD2. CDR1 and CDR2 (germline): DFQATT, SNEGSKA (reference sequence). The CDR3 is 18 residues long. V lost 3 bases and J lost 5; bases outside the gene matches: 14. Written as DNA, the CDR3 is TGCAGTGCTAGTTTTGATGGACTAGCGGGGGCTATTGAAGATACGCAGTATTTT. This sequence encodes CSASFDGLAGAIEDTQYF.

This clone was counted a few times. The chain uses TRBV28 and TRBJ1-4; D unresolved. The germline gives CDR1 MDHEN, CDR2 SYDVKM. This CDR3 has 14 residues. V lost 2 bases and J lost 6, with 10 bases in between. This chain's CDR3 is CASSLRANDEKLFF. The CDR3 bases are TGTGCCAGCAGTTTAAGGGCGAACGATGAAAAACTGTTTTTT.

The rearrangement uses TRBV2 and TRBJ2-3; TRBD1 matches at 12 bases. There are 17 residues in the CDR3. CDR1 is SNHLY, CDR2 FYNNEI, per germline. V dropped 8 bases and J dropped 1; count of bases not matched to a gene: 10. CDR3 protein: CASWGGQGALGTDTQYF. CDR3 DNA: TGTGCCAGCTGGGGGGGACAGGGGGCTTTAGGCACAGATACGCAGTATTTT.

This chain links TRBV4-2 with TRBJ2-1; possible D gene TRBD2, 7 bases. The CDR3 runs 17 residues. The V end was cut by 3 bases, the J end by 4 bases, with 19 bases between. CDR1 is LGHNA, CDR2 YNFKEQ, per germline. Here the CDR3 DNA reads TGTGCCAGCAGCCAGGTATCGGCGGGGGCGACTTACAATGAGCAGTTCTTC. As protein: CASSQVSAGATYNEQFF.

This clone appeared a single time. The J gene is TRBJ1-1, the V gene TRBV7-2; D possibly corresponds to TRBD1 (5 bases). This CDR3 region has 15 residues. Trimming removed 2 bases at V and 4 bases at J, with 14 bases between. Germline CDR1 and CDR2: SGHTA and FQGNSA. As DNA, the CDR3 is TGTGCCAGCAGCTTAAAGGGGAGCTGGGGCACTGAAGCTTTCTTT. Its translation is CASSLKGSWGTEAFF.

Turning to this clone: Its ends do not fully match the called genes, so a read error is possible. The chain employs TRBV29-1 and TRBJ1-2; weak D call: TRBD1 (6 bases). This CDR3 has 11 residues. Germline V CDR1 and CDR2: SQVTM, ANQGSEA. DNA of the CDR3: TGCAGCAGCAAGGGGGGGCGGGAATCCTTCTTC. Amino acids: CSSKGGRESFF.

This clone appeared a few times. The CDR3 nucleotides are TGTGCCAGCGCGAGAGAAGCGAACACCGGGGAGCTGTTTTTT. It is translated as CASAREANTGELFF. V is TRBV6-4 and J is TRBJ2-2; D remains ambiguous. V shed 8 bases and J shed 0 bases, with 10 bases lying between them. This CDR3 is 14 amino acids long. The germline gives CDR1 MRHNA, CDR2 SNTAGT.

The V call is TRBV10-2, the J call TRBJ1-5; a weak D match, TRBD1 (6 bases). The CDR3 sequence is 16 residues long. The V end lost 4 bases, the J end lost 7 bases, and 20 bases lay between the germline ends. The germline V gene encodes CDR1 WSHSY and CDR2 SAAADI. CDR3 protein: CASSAGGADLGQPQHF. The CDR3 region has the DNA TGCGCCAGCAGTGCCGGGGGGGCGGATTTGGGACAGCCCCAGCATTTT.

This clone was counted only a few times. The gene calls are TRBV19 and TRBJ1-4; D uncertain. The V end was cut by 7 bases, the J end by 5 bases, with 14 bases between. Germline values: CDR1 LNHDA, CDR2 SQIVND (reference sequence). The CDR3 contains 14 residues. The CDR3 here is CASIGRPRNEKLFF. CDR3 DNA: TGTGCCAGTATTGGTAGGCCGCGGAATGAAAAACTGTTTTTT.

The V and J genes are TRBV5-1 and TRBJ2-7; 10 bases match TRBD2. CDR3 length: 16 residues. The J segment lost 3 bases and the V segment lost 4 bases, leaving 10 bases of the junction unmatched. Germline loops: CDR1 SGHRS, CDR2 YFSETQ. The CDR3 loop is CASSPLASGGSYEQYF. As DNA, the CDR3 is TGCGCCAGCAGCCCCCTCGCTAGCGGGGGAAGCTACGAGCAGTACTTC. The full variable domain, with the rest looked up from reference TRBV5-1 and TRBJ2-7, is KAGVTQTPRYLIKTRGQQVTLSCSPISGHRSVSWYQQTPGQGLQFLFEYFSETQRNKGNFPGRFSGRQFSNSRSEMNVSTLELGDSALYLCASSPLASGGSYEQYFGPGTRLTVT.

The chain couples TRBV19 to TRBJ2-3, with 15 positions matching TRBD2. The CDR3 runs 17 residues. V trimming: 6 bases; J trimming: 5 bases; junction bases outside the gene matches: 9. CDR1 LNHDA and CDR2 SQIVND come from the germline V gene (reference sequence). DNA for the CDR3: TGTGCCAGTAGACCAGGACTAGCGGGGGGGCGCGAAGATACGCAGTATTTT. As protein: CASRPGLAGGREDTQYF.

This clone was observed a single time. The chain joins TRBV19 to TRBJ2-3; TRBD1 is a possible D gene (5 bases). With 3 bases removed from V and 0 bases from J, the gap between germline ends came to 7 bases. The V gene's germline CDR1 is LNHDA and CDR2 SQIVND (reference sequence). The CDR3 spans 14 residues. The CDR3 sequence is CASSIGASTDTQYF. In DNA form, the CDR3 reads TGTGCCAGTAGTATTGGGGCCAGCACAGATACGCAGTATTTT.

The rearrangement joins TRBV5-1 to TRBJ2-5; 8 positions agree with TRBD2. The CDR3 runs to 15 residues. V dropped 4 bases and J dropped 2; count of bases not matched to a gene: 7. Germline V gene data show CDR1 as SGHRS and CDR2 as YFSETQ. CDR3 nucleotides: TGCGCCAGCAGCCCAAGCGGGGGACGGCAAGAGACCCAGTACTTC. Protein product: CASSPSGGRQETQYF.

This chain links TRBV24-1 with TRBJ2-3; D gene ambiguous. CDR1 KGHDR and CDR2 SFDVKD come from the germline V gene. V lost 3 bases to trimming and J lost 1 base, with 13 bases between them. This CDR3 is built from 16 residues. The DNA for the CDR3 is TGTGCCACCAGTGATAGACGTACTACCGGCACAGATACGCAGTATTTT. Translation gives CATSDRRTTGTDTQYF.

This clone has just a few counts. Here the CDR3 DNA reads TGTGCCAGCCCCCCTTGGGGCATTGGGAATGAGCAGTTCTTC. This codes for CASPPWGIGNEQFF. This chain joins TRBV19 and TRBJ2-1; D is possibly TRBD1 (5 bases). The V end lost 9 bases, the J end lost 7 bases, and 19 bases lay between the germline ends. CDR1 is LNHDA and CDR2 is SQIVND in the germline V gene (reference sequence). The length of the CDR3 is 14 residues.

The chain is built from TRBV28 and TRBJ1-5; 7 nucleotides match TRBD1. The CDR3 consists of 15 residues. V was clipped by 5 bases and J by 0 bases; unmatched bases: 4. Germline loops: CDR1 MDHEN, CDR2 SYDVKM. CDR3 coding DNA: TGTGCCAGCAGTCGGACAGGCCATAGCAATCAGCCCCAGCATTTT. This codes for CASSRTGHSNQPQHF. Complete variable domain (other parts from reference TRBV28 and TRBJ1-5): DVKVTQSSRYLVKRTGEKVFLECVQDMDHENMFWYRQDPGLGLRLIYFSYDVKMKEKGDIPEGYSVSREKKERFSLILESASTNQTSMYLCASSRTGHSNQPQHFGDGTRLSIL.

In its sample, this clone was seen once. The chain carries TRBV28 and TRBJ1-2; D is uncertain. Germline-derived CDR1 and CDR2 are MDHEN and SYDVKM. The CDR3 is made up of 14 amino acids. V gave up 6 bases and J gave up 5 bases, with 16 bases separating them. CDR3 in DNA: TGTGCCAGCAGGTCCGGCAAGGGAGCGTATGGCTACACCTTC. Translating it yields CASRSGKGAYGYTF.

This clone came up once. The chain has TRBV7-9 and TRBJ2-7, with 7 positions matching TRBD2. Germline CDR1 reads SEHNR; CDR2 reads FQNEAQ (reference sequence). V shed 4 bases, J shed 5 bases, and the junction held 11 bases outside the gene matches. The CDR3 consists of 15 residues. The CDR3 sequence is CASSSTGRGGNEQYF. Written as DNA, the CDR3 is TGTGCCAGCAGCTCCACTGGAAGGGGAGGGAACGAGCAGTACTTC.

This rearrangement joins TRBV4-2 to TRBJ1-3; D ambiguous. The germline gives CDR1 LGHNA, CDR2 YNFKEQ. This CDR3 comprises 14 residues. The germline V and J ends were trimmed by 6 bases and 6 bases, with 15 bases remaining between them. The CDR3 is CASSRLGSENTIYF. CDR3 bases: TGTGCCAGCAGTCGCCTCGGGTCGGAAAACACCATATATTTT.

The chain couples TRBV7-8 to TRBJ1-5, with 10 nucleotides matching TRBD1. Germline V CDR1 and CDR2: SGHVS, FQNEAQ. CDR3 length: 16 amino acids. V was pared by 5 bases and J by 6 bases, with 10 bases of the junction left unmatched. The DNA for the CDR3 is TGTGCCAGCAGCCTTAGCCCGACAGGGGGCAGTCAGCCCCAGCATTTT. Protein sequence: CASSLSPTGGSQPQHF.

This chain connects TRBV6-5 to TRBJ1-5; 9 nucleotides match TRBD1. This CDR3 has 15 residues. CDR1 and CDR2 (germline): MNHEY, SVGAGI. V lost 8 bases to trimming and J lost 4 bases; unmatched junction nucleotides: 9. The CDR3 DNA is TGTGCCAGCGGGGTGGGGACAGGGCAGAATCAGCCCCAGCATTTT. This codes for CASGVGTGQNQPQHF.

This clone was detected only once. The V and J genes are TRBV6-1 and TRBJ2-3; 7 positions match TRBD2. CDR3 size: 15 residues. V lost 3 bases, J lost 1 base, and 4 bases stayed unmatched. Germline V gene lookup returns CDR1 MNHNS and CDR2 SASEGT. In DNA form, the CDR3 reads TGTGCCAGCAGTGATGGCCTAGCGGGCACAGATACGCAGTATTTT. This translates into CASSDGLAGTDTQYF.

The chain uses TRBV2 and TRBJ2-6; D may be TRBD1 or TRBD2 (6 bases each). CDR1 SNHLY and CDR2 FYNNEI come from the germline V gene. The V and J ends lost 0 bases and 2 bases respectively, with 8 bases between them. The CDR3 extends over 16 amino acids. The CDR3 protein is CASSEAGGPGANVLTF. The CDR3 nucleotides read TGTGCCAGCAGTGAAGCGGGGGGCCCTGGGGCCAACGTCCTGACTTTC.

Here the CDR3 DNA reads TGTGCCAGCAGTTACGACGGGAGGGCCAATTCACCCCTCCACTTT. This codes for CASSYDGRANSPLHF. The chain employs TRBV6-5 and TRBJ1-6; no firm D call. The CDR3 contains 15 residues. The germline V and J ends were trimmed by 2 bases and 7 bases, with 12 bases remaining between them. The V gene's germline CDR1 is MNHEY and CDR2 SVGAGI.